These 5 T cell receptor beta chains were all obtained from the same sample, sequenced in a study of early T cells in non-severe SARS-CoV-2 infection. TCRdb re-called the 5' RACE reads through MiXCR, storing one row per CDR3 protein. The sample contains approximately 64,000 distinct CDR3 sequences, about 19% of which appear only once. The sequences come from whole blood, collected at baseline. These receptors all stem from an adult who was a healthcare worker with PCR-confirmed SARS-CoV-2 infection or an uninfected control (not recorded which).

This clonotype was seen at least ten times. CDR3 coding DNA: TGTGCCAGTAGTATTTGGGCAGGGGATGAAAAACTGTTTTTT. This gives the protein CASSIWAGDEKLFF. The chain carries TRBV19 and TRBJ1-4; D possibly corresponds to TRBD1 (6 bases). The ends were cut back, 3 bases at V and 6 bases at J, with 11 bases in the middle. Per the germline V gene, CDR1 is LNHDA and CDR2 is SQIVND (reference sequence). There are 14 residues in the CDR3.

The chain has TRBV9 and TRBJ2-3; D possibly uses TRBD1 or TRBD2 (5 bases each). In germline, CDR1 is SGDLS, CDR2 YYNGEE. CDR3 length: 15 amino acids. V was shortened by 6 bases and J by 2 bases, with 16 bases between the two germline ends. DNA for the CDR3: TGTGCCAGCACCCCGGGACGGACTCCCACAGATACGCAGTATTTT. Translation: CASTPGRTPTDTQYF.

V gene TRBV12-3 or TRBV12-4 combines with J gene TRBJ2-5, with D perhaps TRBD1 or TRBD2 (5 bases each). V lost 5 bases, J lost 2 bases, and 21 bases lay in between. The CDR3 extends over 17 amino acids. The CDR3 region is CASSPLPPGRQQETQYF. In DNA form, the CDR3 reads TGTGCCAGCAGTCCCCTACCCCCGGGACGGCAACAAGAGACCCAGTACTTC.

This clonotype appeared a few times. In nucleotides, the CDR3 is TGTGCCAGCAGCTCGATAATCGCCTATGGGGCTGAAGCTTTCTTT. It yields the protein CASSSIIAYGAEAFF. The J gene is TRBJ1-1, the V gene TRBV7-9; no clear D gene. Trimming took 4 bases from V and 6 from J, leaving 18 bases between them. CDR1 is SEHNR and CDR2 is FQNEAQ in the germline V gene (reference sequence). The CDR3 has 15 amino acids.

This clonotype was seen many times. The chain joins TRBV7-2 to TRBJ1-1; D gene unclear. V lost 0 bases, J lost 2 bases, and 10 bases lay in between. Germline-derived CDR1 and CDR2 are SGHTA and FQGNSA. The CDR3 spans 15 residues. In DNA, the CDR3 is TGTGCCAGCAGCTTAGCGGCGCTTTCAAACACTGAAGCTTTCTTT. Translating gives CASSLAALSNTEAFF.